This is a list of T cell receptor beta chains from one sample in a study of shared clonotypes between healthy human individuals. The repertoire was sequenced with immunoSEQ multiplex PCR; TCRdb's copy has only in-frame clones and lacks some. The sample yields 850,000 to 1,100,000 clones, roughly 80% seen once. Sequences were obtained from memory CD4+ T cells from PBMCs. The receptors originated from a man between 18 and 35 years old in good health. Some clones in this sample may be carry-over from other donors' samples. The CDR3 runs from the conserved cysteine through the conserved F or W. Clone sizes are given selectively: once, few, many, or a class where the clone is expanded.

once,TRBJ2-5,TRBV21-1,CASPPQWIVGETQYF
.,TRBJ1-2,TRBV29-1,CSGVDGDYGYTF
.,TRBJ2-3,TRBV5-1,CASSRSDLLPGTDTQYF
.,TRBJ2-1,TRBV5-3,CARPAWDGIYEQFF
.,TRBJ1-3,TRBV28,CASISSGNTIYF
.,TRBJ1-5,TRBV28,CASSLVGQSDQPQHF
.,TRBJ2-7,TRBV5-4,CASSRGIEHSYEQYF
few,TRBJ2-7,TRBV5-1,CASSARTGGPNSYEQYF
.,TRBJ2-2,TRBV10-3,CAISPGTRGTGELFF
.,TRBJ2-2,TRBV19,CASRLASGTGELFF
few,TRBJ1-1,TRBV28,CASSLESTPEAFF
.,TRBJ1-3,TRBV9,CASSVVGTGSGNTIYF
once,TRBJ2-5,TRBV14,CASSPGKTQYF
.,TRBJ2-5,TRBV5-1,CASALSGSLETQYF
.,TRBJ1-3,TRBV7-9,CASSARGGSGNTIYF
.,TRBJ2-3,TRBV7-3,CASSITGTQYF
.,TRBJ2-2,TRBV7-9,CASSLGWGPANTGELFF
.,TRBJ2-3,TRBV15,CATSAISGGFDTQYF
.,TRBJ2-1,TRBV7-8,CASSQPLTGPNEQFF
many,TRBJ2-7,TRBV7-2,CASSPRGGTASYEQYF
.,TRBJ1-1,TRBV5-1,CASSLMGLGGNTEAFF
.,TRBJ2-3,TRBV19,CASSMGTDTQYF
.,TRBJ1-4,TRBV19,CASSQAAGANEKLFF
.,TRBJ1-5,TRBV5-1,CASSPGGGNQPQHF
.,TRBJ2-2,TRBV5-1,CASSLQTDTGELFF
.,TRBJ2-1,TRBV9,CASSPRVANEQFF